This TCR beta chain came from a study of OX40 agonist ivuxolimab in advanced cancers. Study as a whole: With a range of roughly 20 to 85, age averaged roughly 61 years, and 75% to 90% were male. Under the entry rules, prior anti-PD-1, anti-PD-L1 or anti-CTLA-4 therapy was allowed, and 35% to 40% had some. Study results and caveats: Researchers did not establish what antigens the expanded peripheral T cells target. CD4+ T cells averaged fewer expanded clones than CD8+ T cells.

Assay: immunoSEQ multiplex PCR; the TCRdb copy retains only in-frame clones and omits some. Of 53,000 or so clones in the sample, 84% are singletons; the top ten hold under 5.5%. The germline V gene encodes CDR1 SGHTA and CDR2 FQGNSA. The V gene lost 5 bases and the J gene lost 6 bases, with 7 bases spanning the gap. This CDR3 has 12 residues. Concerning this clone: Its antigen is not identified. The same CDR3 is also encoded by other DNA sequences in this sample.

The sequencing here drew on CD4+ or CD8+ T cells sorted from blood, taken in a trial of the OX40 agonist ivuxolimab. The sequence derives from an adult with an advanced solid tumor such as melanoma, head and neck, liver or kidney cancer. The V gene is TRBV7-2, the J gene TRBJ2-2; no clear D. The CDR3 loop reads CASSLDPGELFF. CDR3 nucleotides: TGTGCCAGCAGCCTAGACCCCGGGGAGCTGTTTTTT.